This T cell receptor (beta chain) was recovered during a study of vaccination effects on CD4 cells after COVID-19. About this clone itself: Its specificity is not known.

Some clones are missing from TCRdb's copy, which holds only in-frame ones; the method was immunoSEQ multiplex PCR. Of around 70,000 clones listed, roughly three quarters were seen once; the top ten hold around 2%. Cultured cells yielded isolated CD4+ T cells after less than 11 days. V was trimmed by 2 bases and J by 2 bases, leaving 9 bases between them. This CDR3 contains 14 residues. Germline V lookup: CDR1 MNHEY, CDR2 SVGAGI. The receptor was derived from a human donor who received a COVID-19 vaccine. The chain joins TRBV6-5 to TRBJ1-2; possibly TRBD1 for D (6 bases). The sequences come from CD4+ T cells from PBMCs cultured without peptide, collected before COVID-19 vaccination. CDR3 sequence reads: CASSYRDTNYGYTF. The CDR3 bases are TGTGCCAGCAGTTACCGGGACACCAACTATGGCTACACCTTC.